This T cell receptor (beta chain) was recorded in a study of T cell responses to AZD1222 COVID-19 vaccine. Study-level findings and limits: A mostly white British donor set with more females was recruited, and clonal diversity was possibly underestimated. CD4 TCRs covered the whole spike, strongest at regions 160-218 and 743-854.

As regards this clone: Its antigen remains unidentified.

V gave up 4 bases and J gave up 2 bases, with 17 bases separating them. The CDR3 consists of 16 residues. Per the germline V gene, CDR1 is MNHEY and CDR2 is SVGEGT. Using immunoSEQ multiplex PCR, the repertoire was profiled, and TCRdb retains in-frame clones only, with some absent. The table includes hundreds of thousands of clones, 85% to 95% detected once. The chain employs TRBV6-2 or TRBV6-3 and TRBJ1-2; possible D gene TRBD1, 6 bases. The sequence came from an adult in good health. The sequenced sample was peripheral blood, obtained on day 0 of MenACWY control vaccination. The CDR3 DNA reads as TGTGCCAGCAGTTCCTACACGACAGGAAGGAACTATGGCTACACCTTC. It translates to CASSSYTTGRNYGYTF.